This TCR beta chain was found in a study of CD8 T cells in ankylosing spondylitis. Researchers built TCR beta libraries using quantitative 5'-RACE with molecular barcodes. TCRdb reprocessed the 5' RACE reads via MiXCR and lists one record per CDR3 protein. In the table there are approximately 440,000 distinct CDR3 sequences, under 20% of which are singletons. This clonotype was observed at least ten times. Its antigen is unidentified. Study outcomes and limitations: Several highly homologous variants made up a TCR beta motif that seemed to typify ankylosing spondylitis blood. It was reported that disease-linked clones were significantly enriched in matched ankylosing spondylitis synovial fluid.

V was clipped by 2 bases and J by 3 bases; unmatched bases: 7. The CDR3 is 15 amino acids. Germline CDR1 SGHDT, CDR2 YYEEEE. This chain links TRBV5-6 with TRBJ2-7; 8 positions match TRBD1. The clonotype comes from a male donor with ankylosing spondylitis. Sequencing was carried out using blood, either unsorted or a sorted T cell fraction (not recorded which). The CDR3 DNA reads as TGTGCCAGCAGCTTAACCGGGACAGGACTCTACGAGCAGTACTTC. This sequence encodes CASSLTGTGLYEQYF.